This T cell receptor beta chain is drawn from a study of blood T cells in healthy people across ages. The CDR3 loop spans 13 amino acids. The V gene end was trimmed by 6 bases and the J gene end by 0 bases; junction bases not matched to a gene: 1. With a J-beta primer mix and a sample-barcoded 5' primer, a second PCR ran roughly 6 to 11 cycles. Each TCR beta cDNA got a 12-nucleotide random molecular identifier. Via MiXCR, TCRdb re-called the 5' RACE reads, giving one row per CDR3 protein. The table lists approximately 1,100,000 distinct CDR3 sequences, 45% of them singletons. Findings and limits, study-wide: Diversity figures based on one million T cells were deemed too low. The percentage of naive T cells correlated strongly with TCR beta diversity.

This clonotype was recorded a few times. Its antigen is undetermined. Sample: blood. The receptor was isolated from a woman aged 55-70 years in good health. The rearrangement joins TRBV12-3 or TRBV12-4 to TRBJ1-1, with 7 nucleotides matching TRBD1. DNA of the CDR3: TGTGCCAGCAGGGGACAGATGAACACTGAAGCTTTCTTT. Its protein product is CASRGQMNTEAFF.